This section outlines one TCR beta chain sequence together with its context. Its matching antigen is unknown. As processed by the authors: ImmunoSEQ yielded junction-only sequences lacking quality scores, so filtering differed. The assay was immunoSEQ multiplex PCR, and TCRdb's table has in-frame clones only and misses some. V, J and clone size are taken as reported in that table, and D and trimming were inferred from the DNA itself. This sample has 900,000 to 1,200,000 clones, with 75% to 85% found just once. All donors were Caucasian adults living in Nashville, Tennessee. This entry belongs to a study of shared clonotypes between healthy human individuals. Study background: Each donor's CD4 naive and CD4 memory cells filled three plates apiece, CD8 naive two, and CD8 memory one.

Germline V gene sequence: CDR1 SQVTM, CDR2 ANQGSEA. The CDR3 length is 13 residues. Trimming cost V 0 bases and J 7 bases, with 12 bases left between them. Study-wide findings and caveats: Represented diversity (both genetic and exposure-history) was limited by the small number of donors.

The clonotype originates from a man between 18 and 29 years old in good health. Some clones in this sample may be carry-over from other donors' samples. The chain combines TRBV29-1 with TRBJ1-2; no definite D call. Sequencing was done on a sample of memory CD4+ T cells from PBMCs. Subset reported: CD45RA-negative fraction. CDR3: CSVEEGGKRGYTF. As DNA, the CDR3 is TGCAGCGTTGAAGAGGGAGGGAAACGTGGCTACACCTTC.